These T cell receptor beta chains were read from a single sample in a study of blood T cell repertoires in COVID-19. Generated by immunoSEQ multiplex PCR, the TCRdb table keeps only in-frame clones and is missing some. This sample has 250,000 or so clones, with 83% found just once. The sequenced sample was PBMCs or T cells enriched from blood (not recorded which). All receptors come from a woman between 35 and 50 years old who had been exposed to COVID-19. CDR3s include the opening cysteine and the closing phenylalanine or tryptophan. Each record gives: V gene, J gene, clone size, D gene, CDR3 length, CDR3 DNA, CDR3 protein. A D gene is named only where the DNA matches it firmly. The size field is filled for only some rows; it gives once, few, many or a size class.

TRBV12-5	TRBJ1-1	NA	TRBD1	15	TGTGCTAGTGGCCTCGGACAGGGAAGGTCCCAATTAGCTTTCTTT	CASGLGQGRSQLAFF
TRBV2	TRBJ1-1	NA	TRBD1	14	TGTGCCAGCCACGGGACAGGGGAGTTAGGTGAAGCTTTCTTT	CASHGTGELGEAFF
TRBV10-2	TRBJ1-1	NA	NA	15	TGCGCCAGCACCAGGACCGGGGGAACTAACACTGAAGCTTTCTTT	CASTRTGGTNTEAFF
TRBV5-1	TRBJ1-4	few	TRBD1	15	TGCGCCAGCAGCTGGGGACAGAGCAATAATGAAAAACTGTTTTTT	CASSWGQSNNEKLFF
TRBV7-9	TRBJ1-5	NA	NA	15	TGTGCCAGCAGCACCGTTCGACAGCCGGATCAGCCCCAGCATTTT	CASSTVRQPDQPQHF
TRBV4-1	TRBJ2-1	NA	TRBD1	12	TGCGCCAGCAGCCAAGGGGGGCAGCAGGGGGTCTTC	CASSQGGQQGVF
TRBV9	TRBJ2-1	once	NA	14	TGTGCCAGCAGCCAACAGGGTTTCCACAATGAGCAGTTCTTC	CASSQQGFHNEQFF
TRBV7-2	TRBJ1-5	NA	NA	14	TGTGCCAGCAGCTTAGAGGGGCGCGATCAGCCCCAGCATTTT	CASSLEGRDQPQHF
TRBV7-2	TRBJ2-3	NA	TRBD2	16	TGTGCCAGCAGCTCCGGACTAGCGGGGAACGTGGATACGCAGTATTTT	CASSSGLAGNVDTQYF
TRBV29-1	TRBJ2-3	NA	TRBD2	13	TGCAGCGTTCGGGGGGGGGCTACAGATACGCAGTATTTT	CSVRGGATDTQYF
TRBV11-1	TRBJ1-6	NA	NA	16	TGTGCCAGCAGCAGATGGGAGTTCTCCTATAATTCACCCCTCCACTTT	CASSRWEFSYNSPLHF
TRBV19	TRBJ2-5	NA	NA	15	TGTGCCAGTAGTGTGGGGCCCTGGGGCCAAGAGACCCAGTACTTC	CASSVGPWGQETQYF
TRBV2	TRBJ1-2	NA	NA	16	TGTGCCAGCAGTTACACCGGGACAAGTCCCCAATACGGCTACACCTTC	CASSYTGTSPQYGYTF
TRBV27	TRBJ1-1	NA	NA	14	TGTGCCAGCAGTTTATCGGAGATGAACACTGAAGCTTTCTTT	CASSLSEMNTEAFF
TRBV7-9	TRBJ2-7	NA	NA	18	TGTGCCAGCAGCCTAAGCTCCCTCACAGCCTCCCTGGAATACGAGCAGTACTTC	CASSLSSLTASLEYEQYF
TRBV5-4	TRBJ1-2	NA	NA	14	TGTGCCAGCAGCACCCCCCCAGGGGACGGCGGCTACACCTTC	CASSTPPGDGGYTF
TRBV9	TRBJ1-2	NA	NA	14	TGTGCCAGCAGCGTAGGCGACAGTTCCTATGGCTACACCTTC	CASSVGDSSYGYTF
TRBV5-8	TRBJ2-7	NA	NA	13	TGTGCCAGCAGCTTGATGCGATCCTACGAGCAGTACTTC	CASSLMRSYEQYF
TRBV25-1	TRBJ2-4	NA	NA	15	TGTGCCAGCAGTGCCACGCGACCTAGGGGTGACATTCAGTACTTC	CASSATRPRGDIQYF
TRBV6-5	TRBJ2-5	NA	TRBD2	15	TGTGCCAGCAGTCTCACCCCGGGACTACTGGAGACCCAGTACTTC	CASSLTPGLLETQYF
TRBV2	TRBJ1-6	NA	TRBD1	14	TGTGCCAGCAGTGAAGCGCTGGAGACAGGGGTCCTCCACTTT	CASSEALETGVLHF
TRBV28	TRBJ1-1	NA	NA	14	TGTGCCAGCAGCCCCCTCAACAGGAACACTGAAGCTTTCTTT	CASSPLNRNTEAFF
TRBV10-3	TRBJ1-2	NA	NA	15	TGTGCCATCAGTGATCGGGAATCTCTATACTATGGCTACACCTTC	CAISDRESLYYGYTF